This is a list of T cell receptor beta chains from one sample in a study of blood T cell repertoires in COVID-19. The assay was immunoSEQ multiplex PCR, and TCRdb's table has in-frame clones only and misses some. The profile shows 300,000 to 450,000 clones, more than 70% of them singletons. The sequenced material came from peripheral blood. All receptors come from an older woman with COVID-19, enrolled during active disease. CDR3s include the opening cysteine and the closing phenylalanine or tryptophan. A D gene is named only where the DNA matches it firmly. Some rows mark clone size as missing; the rest say once, few, many or name a class of expanded clone.

TRBJ1-2	-	TRBV2	-	TGTGCCAGCAGTGGAACATCCTATGGCTACACCTTC	CASSGTSYGYTF
TRBJ1-1	TRBD1	TRBV7-8	-	TGTGCCAGCAGCCCAACAGGGGCCTACACTGAAGCTTTCTTT	CASSPTGAYTEAFF
TRBJ2-1	TRBD2	TRBV9	-	TGTGCCAGCAGCGTAGTCGGGAGGGACGTGAATGAGCAGTTCTTC	CASSVVGRDVNEQFF
TRBJ1-1	-	TRBV7-6	few	TGTGCCAGCAGCTTAGCGGCCTCGATGAACACTGAAGCTTTCTTT	CASSLAASMNTEAFF
TRBJ1-2	TRBD1	TRBV6-6	-	TGTGCCAGCAGTTTCTGGACAGGGAATGGCTACACCTTC	CASSFWTGNGYTF
TRBJ1-5	TRBD1	TRBV18	-	TGTGCCAGCTCACCTTACGGGACAGGGATCAATCAGCCCCAGCATTTT	CASSPYGTGINQPQHF
TRBJ2-1	TRBD2	TRBV15	-	TGTGCCACCAGCAAAACGAAAAAGTGGGCTAGCGGTAGCTCCTACAATGAGCAGTTCTTC	CATSKTKKWASGSSYNEQFF
TRBJ2-1	-	TRBV9	-	TGTGCCAGCAGCGTTGGGGGGTCGGGGAATGAGCAGTTCTTC	CASSVGGSGNEQFF
TRBJ2-7	TRBD2	TRBV29-1	-	TGCAGCGTTGAAGGGGTGTCTAGCGGGCTCTACTACGAGCAGTACTTC	CSVEGVSSGLYYEQYF
TRBJ1-1	-	TRBV5-1	-	TGCGCCAGCAGCTTGGCCGTTCAGACTGAAGCTTTCTTT	CASSLAVQTEAFF
TRBJ1-1	TRBD1	TRBV28	few	TGTGCCAGCAGTCCTCCCAACAGGGGCTCGGCTGAAGCTTTCTTT	CASSPPNRGSAEAFF
TRBJ1-2	TRBD1	TRBV5-1	-	TGCGCCAGCAGCTCATGGACAGGGCGTGATGGCTACACCTTC	CASSSWTGRDGYTF
TRBJ2-5	-	TRBV12-5	-	TGTGCTAGTGGTTTGGGTTTACAGGCATTCCAGTACTTC	CASGLGLQAFQYF
TRBJ2-5	TRBD2	TRBV5-1	once	TGCGCCAGCAGCCAGGGACTAGTTCGAGAGACCCAGTACTTC	CASSQGLVRETQYF
TRBJ1-4	-	TRBV29-1	-	TGCAGCGTTGAAAAGCTTGAAAAACTGTTTTTT	CSVEKLEKLFF
TRBJ2-5	TRBD2	TRBV4-1	-	TGCGCCAGCAGCCATTTCTACGGACTAGCGGATAACAAAGAGACCCAGTACTTC	CASSHFYGLADNKETQYF
TRBJ1-5	-	TRBV12-3/TRBV12-4	-	TGTGCCAGCACCCGAGCCAATCAGCCCCAGCATTTT	CASTRANQPQHF
TRBJ1-1	TRBD1	TRBV7-3	-	TGTGCCAGCAGCTTACATCCGAGGACAGGGGGCTTCACTGAAGCTTTCTTT	CASSLHPRTGGFTEAFF
TRBJ2-7	-	TRBV6-1	-	TGTGCCAGCAGTGAAGCTTTCAGGGGCTACGAGCAGTACTTC	CASSEAFRGYEQYF
TRBJ2-5	TRBD2	TRBV24-1	-	TGTGCCACCAGTCCGGCTAGCGGGGGCCAAGAGACCCAGTACTTC	CATSPASGGQETQYF
TRBJ2-2	TRBD1	TRBV5-1	-	TGCGCCAGCAGCCCCACCACAGGGGACACCGGGGAGCTGTTTTTT	CASSPTTGDTGELFF
TRBJ1-6	TRBD1	TRBV7-2	-	TGTGCCAGCAGCCAACAGGGGGCAGGCAATTCACCCCTCCACTTT	CASSQQGAGNSPLHF
TRBJ1-2	TRBD1	TRBV18	-	TGTGCCAGCTCACCCGAAACCGGACAGGGGGGTGGCTACACCTTC	CASSPETGQGGGYTF
TRBJ1-1	TRBD1	TRBV27	-	TGTGCCAGCAGTAGCCTCACAGGGGGGAACACTGAAGCTTTCTTT	CASSSLTGGNTEAFF
TRBJ2-1	TRBD1	TRBV3-1/TRBV3-2	few	TGTGCCAGCAGCCGAAAGGGGACAGCGAACAATGAGCAGTTCTTC	CASSRKGTANNEQFF
TRBJ2-7	-	TRBV5-1	-	TGCGCCAGCAGCTTGTTTACAGGGATCGACGAGCAGTACTTC	CASSLFTGIDEQYF
TRBJ1-1	-	TRBV5-1	-	TGCGCCAGCAGCTCTAAGACAGGCACTGAAGCTTTCTTT	CASSSKTGTEAFF
TRBJ1-5	-	TRBV5-1	-	TGCGCCAGCAGCAGGGGGGGAGGTCAGCCCCAGCATTTT	CASSRGGGQPQHF
TRBJ1-5	TRBD1	TRBV6-1	-	TGTGCCAGCAGTCAAGTGGACAGGGGGGAAGGTCAGCCCCAGCATTTT	CASSQVDRGEGQPQHF